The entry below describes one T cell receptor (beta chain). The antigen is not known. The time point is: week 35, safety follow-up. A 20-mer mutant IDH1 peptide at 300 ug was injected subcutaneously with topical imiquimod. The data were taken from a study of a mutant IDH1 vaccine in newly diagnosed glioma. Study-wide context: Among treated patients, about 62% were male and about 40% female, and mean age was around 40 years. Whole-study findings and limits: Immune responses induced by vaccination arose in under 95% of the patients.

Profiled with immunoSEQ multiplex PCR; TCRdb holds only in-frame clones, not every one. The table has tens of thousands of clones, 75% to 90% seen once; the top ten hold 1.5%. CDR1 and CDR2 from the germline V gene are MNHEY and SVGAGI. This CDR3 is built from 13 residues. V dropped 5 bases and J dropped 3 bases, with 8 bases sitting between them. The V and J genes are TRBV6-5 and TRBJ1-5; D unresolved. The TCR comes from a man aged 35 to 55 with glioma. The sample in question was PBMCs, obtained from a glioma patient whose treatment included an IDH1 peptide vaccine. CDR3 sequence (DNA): TGTGCCAGCAGTCGCTCAATCAATCAGCCCCAGCATTTT. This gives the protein CASSRSINQPQHF.